This entry features one T cell receptor beta chain sequence. No antigen is known for it. V was shortened by 2 bases and J by 3 bases, with 17 bases between the two germline ends. Germline CDR1 is SGHNT and CDR2 is YYREEE (reference sequence). CDR3 length equals 17 residues. This specimen belongs to a study of cytomegalovirus exposure and HLA in healthy donors. For the study at large: Most genotyped donors, 65% to 85% of 300 to 400, had Caucasian-associated genetic ancestry. Findings and caveats of the study: In a later analysis, an Asian-associated ancestry cluster reportedly showed fewer N-insertions than the approximately 660-donor mean.

Both 60 Vbeta primers and 13 Jbeta primers went into the PCR. Clones were sequenced by immunoSEQ multiplex PCR, and TCRdb holds only the in-frame ones, with some missing. This table lists around 150,000 clones. The chain links TRBV5-4 to TRBJ2-2, with TRBD2 as a possible D gene (5 bases). The sequence was obtained from a man between 35 and 55 years old in good health and CMV-seronegative. The sequenced sample consisted of PBMCs. The CDR3 is CASSFPPGVKDTGELFF. CDR3 nucleotide sequence: TGTGCCAGCAGCTTCCCCCCCGGGGTAAAGGACACCGGGGAGCTGTTTTTT.